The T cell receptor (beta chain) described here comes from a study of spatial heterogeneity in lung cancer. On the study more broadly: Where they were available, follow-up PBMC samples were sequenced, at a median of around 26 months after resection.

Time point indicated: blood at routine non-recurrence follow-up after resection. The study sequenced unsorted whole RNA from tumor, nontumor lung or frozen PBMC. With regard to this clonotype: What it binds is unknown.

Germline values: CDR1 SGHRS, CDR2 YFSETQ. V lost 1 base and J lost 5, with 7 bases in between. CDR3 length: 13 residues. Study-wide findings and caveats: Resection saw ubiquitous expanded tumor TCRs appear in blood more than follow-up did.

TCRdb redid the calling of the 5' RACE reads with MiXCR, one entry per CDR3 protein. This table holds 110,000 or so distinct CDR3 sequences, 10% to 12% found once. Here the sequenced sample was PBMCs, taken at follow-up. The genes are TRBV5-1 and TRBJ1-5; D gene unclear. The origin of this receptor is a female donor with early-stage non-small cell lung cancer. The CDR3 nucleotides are TGCGCCAGCAGCTTGATTCCGGATCAGCCCCAGCATTTT. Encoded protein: CASSLIPDQPQHF. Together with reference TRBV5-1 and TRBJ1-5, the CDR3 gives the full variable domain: KAGVTQTPRYLIKTRGQQVTLSCSPISGHRSVSWYQQTPGQGLQFLFEYFSETQRNKGNFPGRFSGRQFSNSRSEMNVSTLELGDSALYLCASSLIPDQPQHFGDGTRLSIL.